The rows below give T cell receptor beta chains drawn from one sample of a study of cytomegalovirus exposure and HLA in healthy donors. Sequencing used immunoSEQ multiplex PCR; TCRdb keeps in-frame clones, though not all of them. The sample lists 150,000 to 200,000 clones; approximately 80% were seen once. The sample was PBMCs. Source of these receptors: a man in his forties or fifties in good health and CMV-seropositive. Each CDR3 is given with its conserved first and last residue. The order of the fields is J gene, V gene, D gene, clone size, CDR3 protein, CDR3 DNA. The D gene is left open where the match is weak. A row's size may be missing; if present it is once, few, many or a size class.

j_call: TRBJ2-1; v_call: TRBV9; d_call: .; clone_size: .; cdr3_aa: CASSGQEVSYNEQFF; cdr3_nt: TGTGCCAGCTCGGGACAAGAGGTCTCCTACAATGAGCAGTTCTTC
j_call: TRBJ2-7; v_call: TRBV10-1; d_call: .; clone_size: .; cdr3_aa: CASSDQVQYF; cdr3_nt: TGCGCCAGCAGTGATCAGGTTCAGTACTTC
j_call: TRBJ1-5; v_call: TRBV6-4; d_call: TRBD1; clone_size: .; cdr3_aa: CASTRTGLYSNQPQHF; cdr3_nt: TGTGCCAGCACCCGGACAGGGCTGTATAGCAATCAGCCCCAGCATTTT
j_call: TRBJ1-1; v_call: TRBV4-1; d_call: TRBD1; clone_size: .; cdr3_aa: CASSRGPGTGDTEAFF; cdr3_nt: TGCGCCAGCAGCCGAGGTCCCGGGACAGGAGACACTGAAGCTTTCTTT
j_call: TRBJ2-4; v_call: TRBV6-5; d_call: TRBD1; clone_size: once; cdr3_aa: CASSETGRNIQYF; cdr3_nt: TGTGCCAGCAGTGAGACAGGGCGAAACATTCAGTACTTC
j_call: TRBJ2-5; v_call: TRBV23-1; d_call: .; clone_size: .; cdr3_aa: CASSQAAGKETQYF; cdr3_nt: TGCGCCAGCAGTCAAGCGGCCGGTAAAGAGACCCAGTACTTC
j_call: TRBJ1-2; v_call: TRBV9; d_call: TRBD1; clone_size: few; cdr3_aa: CASSVGMGQANYGYTF; cdr3_nt: TGTGCCAGCAGCGTAGGAATGGGACAGGCGAACTATGGCTACACCTTC
j_call: TRBJ1-4; v_call: TRBV6-4; d_call: .; clone_size: .; cdr3_aa: CASSQEVGEKLFF; cdr3_nt: TGTGCCAGCAGCCAGGAGGTGGGGGAAAAACTGTTTTTT
j_call: TRBJ2-7; v_call: TRBV29-1; d_call: TRBD2; clone_size: few; cdr3_aa: CSVALPGLASYEQYF; cdr3_nt: TGCAGCGTTGCCCTTCCGGGACTAGCCTCCTACGAGCAGTACTTC
j_call: TRBJ2-6; v_call: TRBV5-6; d_call: TRBD2; clone_size: .; cdr3_aa: CASSTLGGSSSGANVLTF; cdr3_nt: TGTGCCAGCAGCACACTGGGGGGGAGCTCCTCAGGGGCCAACGTCCTGACTTTC
j_call: TRBJ2-7; v_call: TRBV11-1; d_call: TRBD1; clone_size: few; cdr3_aa: CASSLEGQGFYEQYF; cdr3_nt: TGTGCCAGCAGCTTAGAGGGACAGGGCTTCTACGAGCAGTACTTC
j_call: TRBJ2-2; v_call: TRBV13; d_call: .; clone_size: few; cdr3_aa: CASSPQGSNTGELFF; cdr3_nt: TGTGCCAGCAGCCCACAGGGCTCGAACACCGGGGAGCTGTTTTTT
j_call: TRBJ1-6; v_call: TRBV7-3; d_call: TRBD1; clone_size: .; cdr3_aa: CASSTGQANSPLHF; cdr3_nt: TGTGCCAGCAGCACGGGACAGGCGAATTCACCCCTCCACTTT
j_call: TRBJ2-3; v_call: TRBV6-1; d_call: TRBD2; clone_size: .; cdr3_aa: CASSREAGTDTQYF; cdr3_nt: TGTGCCAGCAGTCGGGAGGCGGGTACAGATACGCAGTATTTT
j_call: TRBJ2-1; v_call: TRBV7-7; d_call: .; clone_size: once; cdr3_aa: CASSFGPTSSYNEQFF; cdr3_nt: TGTGCCAGCAGCTTTGGGCCTACGAGCTCCTACAATGAGCAGTTCTTC
j_call: TRBJ1-2; v_call: TRBV27; d_call: TRBD1; clone_size: once; cdr3_aa: CASSHLGQDHMRYTF; cdr3_nt: TGTGCCAGCAGTCACCTAGGACAGGACCATATGCGCTACACCTTC
j_call: TRBJ2-1; v_call: TRBV27; d_call: .; clone_size: .; cdr3_aa: CASGRNRAYNEQFF; cdr3_nt: TGTGCCAGCGGACGGAACAGGGCCTACAATGAGCAGTTCTTC
j_call: TRBJ1-1; v_call: TRBV7-9; d_call: .; clone_size: .; cdr3_aa: CASSNLVGGAEAFF; cdr3_nt: TGTGCCAGCAGCAACCTCGTAGGGGGAGCCGAAGCTTTCTTT
j_call: TRBJ2-3; v_call: TRBV4-1; d_call: TRBD2; clone_size: .; cdr3_aa: CASSQARLSGLAKTDTQYF; cdr3_nt: TGCGCCAGCAGCCAAGCAAGGTTATCGGGACTAGCGAAAACAGATACGCAGTATTTT
j_call: TRBJ2-2; v_call: TRBV5-5; d_call: TRBD2; clone_size: .; cdr3_aa: CASSLGGLAGTGELFF; cdr3_nt: TGTGCCAGCAGCTTAGGAGGGCTAGCGGGAACCGGGGAGCTGTTTTTT
j_call: TRBJ2-2; v_call: TRBV4-1; d_call: .; clone_size: once; cdr3_aa: CASSHIGQANTGELFF; cdr3_nt: TGCGCCAGCAGCCATATCGGACAAGCGAACACCGGGGAGCTGTTTTTT
j_call: TRBJ2-2; v_call: TRBV6-5; d_call: .; clone_size: once; cdr3_aa: CASSWRDGGELFF; cdr3_nt: TGTGCCAGCAGTTGGCGGGACGGCGGGGAGCTGTTTTTT
j_call: TRBJ2-2; v_call: TRBV7-6; d_call: .; clone_size: .; cdr3_aa: CASSRLVLGGELFF; cdr3_nt: TGTGCCAGCAGTAGACTAGTTCTTGGCGGGGAGCTGTTTTTT
j_call: TRBJ2-5; v_call: TRBV19; d_call: TRBD1; clone_size: .; cdr3_aa: CASNRGTGLSQETQYF; cdr3_nt: TGTGCCAGTAACAGGGGCACAGGGCTATCCCAAGAGACCCAGTACTTC
j_call: TRBJ2-7; v_call: TRBV7-2; d_call: TRBD1; clone_size: .; cdr3_aa: CASSPGQGARYF; cdr3_nt: TGTGCCAGCAGCCCGGGACAGGGGGCGAGGTACTTC
j_call: TRBJ2-5; v_call: TRBV6-1; d_call: .; clone_size: .; cdr3_aa: CASRNLASDAQYF; cdr3_nt: TGTGCCAGCAGAAATCTAGCGTCCGATGCCCAGTACTTC
j_call: TRBJ2-6; v_call: TRBV4-1; d_call: .; clone_size: few; cdr3_aa: CASSQEIPGAAGANVLTF; cdr3_nt: TGCGCCAGCAGCCAGGAAATCCCTGGAGCTGCTGGGGCCAACGTCCTGACTTTC
j_call: TRBJ1-5; v_call: TRBV6-6; d_call: .; clone_size: .; cdr3_aa: CASSSRGLDSNQPQHF; cdr3_nt: TGTGCCAGCAGTTCCAGGGGTTTGGATAGCAATCAGCCCCAGCATTTT
j_call: TRBJ2-1; v_call: TRBV16; d_call: TRBD2; clone_size: .; cdr3_aa: CASSQRGGRGHEQFF; cdr3_nt: TGTGCCAGCAGCCAACGAGGCGGGAGGGGTCATGAGCAGTTCTTC
j_call: TRBJ2-7; v_call: TRBV10-3; d_call: .; clone_size: .; cdr3_aa: CAISESSTLSLYGQYF; cdr3_nt: TGTGCCATCAGTGAGTCGAGCACTCTATCCCTCTACGGGCAGTACTTC
j_call: TRBJ2-2; v_call: TRBV9; d_call: .; clone_size: .; cdr3_aa: CASSFTGSLRTGELFF; cdr3_nt: TGTGCCAGCAGCTTTACAGGGTCCCTAAGGACCGGGGAGCTGTTTTTT
j_call: TRBJ2-2; v_call: TRBV28; d_call: .; clone_size: .; cdr3_aa: CASSRIQGRGNTGELFF; cdr3_nt: TGTGCCAGCAGTCGTATCCAGGGCAGGGGGAACACCGGGGAGCTGTTTTTT
j_call: TRBJ2-2; v_call: TRBV27; d_call: TRBD1; clone_size: .; cdr3_aa: CASSVDRGSGELFF; cdr3_nt: TGTGCCAGCAGTGTTGACAGGGGATCCGGGGAGCTGTTTTTT
j_call: TRBJ1-2; v_call: TRBV28; d_call: TRBD1; clone_size: .; cdr3_aa: CASSRNRGGYGYTF; cdr3_nt: TGTGCCAGCAGCCGGAACAGGGGTGGGTATGGCTACACCTTC
j_call: TRBJ2-5; v_call: TRBV5-4; d_call: .; clone_size: .; cdr3_aa: CASSLALAEGETQYF; cdr3_nt: TGTGCCAGCAGCTTGGCGCTAGCTGAGGGAGAGACCCAGTACTTC
j_call: TRBJ2-1; v_call: TRBV5-1; d_call: TRBD1; clone_size: .; cdr3_aa: CASSLGRTGYYNEQFF; cdr3_nt: TGCGCCAGCAGCTTGGGTCGGACAGGATATTACAATGAGCAGTTCTTC
j_call: TRBJ2-3; v_call: TRBV5-1; d_call: .; clone_size: .; cdr3_aa: CASSGGDDTDTQYF; cdr3_nt: TGCGCCAGCAGCGGCGGGGATGACACAGATACGCAGTATTTT
j_call: TRBJ1-1; v_call: TRBV5-1; d_call: .; clone_size: .; cdr3_aa: CASSLGGLGGTNTEAFF; cdr3_nt: TGCGCCAGCAGCTTGGGAGGGTTGGGGGGGACGAACACTGAAGCTTTCTTT
j_call: TRBJ2-1; v_call: TRBV6-6; d_call: .; clone_size: .; cdr3_aa: CASSYGSSYNEQFF; cdr3_nt: TGTGCCAGCAGTTACGGTAGCTCCTACAATGAGCAGTTCTTC
j_call: TRBJ1-2; v_call: TRBV28; d_call: TRBD1; clone_size: .; cdr3_aa: CASSLSATGGYYGYTF; cdr3_nt: TGTGCCAGCAGTTTATCGGCGACAGGGGGCTACTATGGCTACACCTTC
j_call: TRBJ2-7; v_call: TRBV7-2; d_call: TRBD1; clone_size: .; cdr3_aa: CASSERQGAYEQYF; cdr3_nt: TGTGCCAGCAGCGAACGACAGGGGGCCTACGAGCAGTACTTC
j_call: TRBJ2-5; v_call: TRBV4-3; d_call: TRBD2; clone_size: .; cdr3_aa: CASSHQTSGRPQETQYF; cdr3_nt: TGCGCCAGCAGCCACCAGACTAGCGGGAGGCCCCAGGAGACCCAGTACTTC